This TCR beta chain stems from a study of T cell responses to AZD1222 COVID-19 vaccine. The table came from immunoSEQ multiplex PCR; TCRdb's copy has only in-frame clones and leaves some out. The sample includes roughly 150,000 clones, 80% to 95% of them seen just once. This clonotype was sampled from an adult in good health. Here the sequenced sample was peripheral blood, taken on day 0 of AZD1222 vaccination.

The CDR3 DNA reads TGTGCCAGCAGCTTGGGGTCAGGTATAGATACGCAGTATTTT. Translating it yields CASSLGSGIDTQYF. The gene calls are TRBV5-5 and TRBJ2-3; D is uncertain. V was pared by 0 bases and J by 5 bases, with 10 bases between. CDR1 and CDR2 from the germline V gene are SGHKS and YYEKEE (reference sequence). CDR3 length equals 14 residues.